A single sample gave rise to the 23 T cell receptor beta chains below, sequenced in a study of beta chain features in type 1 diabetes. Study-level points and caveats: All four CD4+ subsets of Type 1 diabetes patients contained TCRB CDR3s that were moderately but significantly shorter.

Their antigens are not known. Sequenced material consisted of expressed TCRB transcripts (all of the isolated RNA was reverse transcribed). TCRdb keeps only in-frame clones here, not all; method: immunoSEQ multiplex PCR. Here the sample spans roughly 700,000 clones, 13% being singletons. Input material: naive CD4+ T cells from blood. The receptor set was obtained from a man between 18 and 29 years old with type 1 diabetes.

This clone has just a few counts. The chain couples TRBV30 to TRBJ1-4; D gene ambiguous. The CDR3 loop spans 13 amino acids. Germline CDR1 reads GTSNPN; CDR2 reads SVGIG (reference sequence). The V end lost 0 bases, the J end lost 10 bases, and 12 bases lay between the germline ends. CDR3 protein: CAWSVEATGKLFF. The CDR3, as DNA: TGTGCCTGGAGTGTTGAAGCTACGGGAAAACTGTTTTTT.

The CDR3 DNA reads as TGTGCCAGCAGCCCCTTGGAGATTGTAGTAACAGATACGCAGTATTTT. Translating gives CASSPLEIVVTDTQYF. The V call is TRBV5-4, the J call TRBJ2-3; D is unresolved. The germline V and J ends were trimmed by 4 bases and 3 bases, with 18 bases remaining between them. This CDR3 has 16 residues. Germline V gives CDR1 SGHNT, CDR2 YYREEE (reference sequence).

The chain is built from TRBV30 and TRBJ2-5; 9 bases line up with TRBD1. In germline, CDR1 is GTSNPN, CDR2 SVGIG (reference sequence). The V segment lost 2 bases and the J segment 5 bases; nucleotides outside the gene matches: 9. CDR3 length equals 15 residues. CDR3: CAWSRGTGIGETQYF. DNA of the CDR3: TGTGCCTGGAGTCGCGGGACAGGGATAGGGGAGACCCAGTACTTC.

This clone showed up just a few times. The CDR3 region is CASSGRNEQFF. Here the CDR3 DNA reads TGTGCCAGCAGCGGGCGGAATGAGCAGTTCTTC. The chain joins TRBV9 to TRBJ2-1; D gene ambiguous. Germline V gene lookup returns CDR1 SGDLS and CDR2 YYNGEE. Trimming cost V 3 bases and J 7 bases, with 5 bases left between them. This CDR3 has 11 residues.

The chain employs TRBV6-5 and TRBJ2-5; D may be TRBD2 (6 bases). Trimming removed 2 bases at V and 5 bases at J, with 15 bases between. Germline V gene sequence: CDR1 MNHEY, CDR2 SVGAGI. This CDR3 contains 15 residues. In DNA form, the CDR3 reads TGTGCCAGCAGTTACGGGACTCTCGTGAGGGAGACCCAGTACTTC. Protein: CASSYGTLVRETQYF.

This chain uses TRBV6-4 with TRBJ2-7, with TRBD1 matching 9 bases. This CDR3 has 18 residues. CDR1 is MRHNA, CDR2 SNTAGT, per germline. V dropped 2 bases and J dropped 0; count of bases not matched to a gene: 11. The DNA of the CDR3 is TGTGCCAGCAGTGACCAATACCCCGGGACAGGGAGCTCCTACGAGCAGTACTTC. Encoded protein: CASSDQYPGTGSSYEQYF.

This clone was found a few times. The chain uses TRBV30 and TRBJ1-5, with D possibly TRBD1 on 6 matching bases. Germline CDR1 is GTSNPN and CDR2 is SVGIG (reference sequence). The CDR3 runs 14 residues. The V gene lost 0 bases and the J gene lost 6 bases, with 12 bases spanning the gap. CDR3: CAWSVGGGGQPQHF. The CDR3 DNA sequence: TGTGCCTGGAGTGTAGGGGGGGGCGGTCAGCCCCAGCATTTT.

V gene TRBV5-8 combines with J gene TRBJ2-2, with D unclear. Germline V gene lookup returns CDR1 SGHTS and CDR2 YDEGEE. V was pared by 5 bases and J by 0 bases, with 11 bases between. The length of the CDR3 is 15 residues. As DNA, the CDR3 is TGTGCCAGCAGGGTTGTCCGTTCGAACACCGGGGAGCTGTTTTTT. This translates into CASRVVRSNTGELFF.

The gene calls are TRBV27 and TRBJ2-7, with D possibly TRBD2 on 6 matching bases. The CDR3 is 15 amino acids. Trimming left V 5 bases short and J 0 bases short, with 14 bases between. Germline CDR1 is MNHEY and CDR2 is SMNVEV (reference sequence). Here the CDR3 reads CASSPRERSSYEQYF. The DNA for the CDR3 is TGTGCCAGCAGTCCCCGGGAGCGGAGCTCCTACGAGCAGTACTTC.

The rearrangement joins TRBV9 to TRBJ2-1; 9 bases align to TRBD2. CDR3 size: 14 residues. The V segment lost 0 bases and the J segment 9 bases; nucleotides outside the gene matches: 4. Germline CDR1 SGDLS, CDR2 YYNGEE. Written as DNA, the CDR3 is TGTGCCAGCAGCGTAGCCCAGCGGGGGGTTGAGCAGTTCTTC. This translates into CASSVAQRGVEQFF.

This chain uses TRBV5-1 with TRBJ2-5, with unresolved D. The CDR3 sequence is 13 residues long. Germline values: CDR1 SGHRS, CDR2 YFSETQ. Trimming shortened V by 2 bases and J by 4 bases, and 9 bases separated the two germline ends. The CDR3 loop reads CASSFVLRETQYF. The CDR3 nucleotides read TGCGCCAGCAGCTTCGTACTCCGAGAGACCCAGTACTTC.

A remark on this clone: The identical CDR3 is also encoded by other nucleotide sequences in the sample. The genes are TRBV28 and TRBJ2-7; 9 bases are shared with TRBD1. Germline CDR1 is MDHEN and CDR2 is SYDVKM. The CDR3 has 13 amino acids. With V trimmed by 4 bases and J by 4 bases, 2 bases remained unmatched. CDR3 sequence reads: CASSSGQGYEQYF. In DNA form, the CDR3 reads TGTGCCAGCAGTTCGGGACAGGGATACGAGCAGTACTTC.

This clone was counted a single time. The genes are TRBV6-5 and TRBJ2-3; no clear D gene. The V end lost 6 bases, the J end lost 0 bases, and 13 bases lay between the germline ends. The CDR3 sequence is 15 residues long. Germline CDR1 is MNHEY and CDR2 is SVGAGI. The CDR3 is CASRRAPTSTDTQYF. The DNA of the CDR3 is TGTGCCAGCAGAAGGGCCCCTACGAGCACAGATACGCAGTATTTT.

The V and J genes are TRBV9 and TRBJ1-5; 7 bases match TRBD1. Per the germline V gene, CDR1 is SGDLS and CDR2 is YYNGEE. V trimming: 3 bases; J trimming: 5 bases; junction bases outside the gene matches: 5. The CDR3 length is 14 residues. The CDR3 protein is CASSAQGVYQPQHF. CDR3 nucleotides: TGTGCCAGCAGCGCTCAGGGGGTCTATCAGCCCCAGCATTTT.

In DNA form, the CDR3 reads TGTGCCGTCCGCACGGGGGACGAGCAGCCCCAGCATTTT. Residues: CAVRTGDEQPQHF. This chain connects TRBV10-3 to TRBJ1-5, with a possible D match to TRBD1 (5 bases). Germline CDR1 is ENHRY and CDR2 is SYGVKD. This CDR3 is built from 13 residues. Trimming took 11 bases from V and 7 from J, leaving 18 bases between them.

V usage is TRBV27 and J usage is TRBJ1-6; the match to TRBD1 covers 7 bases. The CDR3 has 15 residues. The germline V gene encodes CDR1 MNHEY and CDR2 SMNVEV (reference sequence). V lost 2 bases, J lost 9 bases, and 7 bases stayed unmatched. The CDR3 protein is CASSLNRGLGSPLHF. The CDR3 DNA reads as TGTGCCAGCAGTTTAAACAGGGGATTGGGTTCACCCCTCCACTTT.

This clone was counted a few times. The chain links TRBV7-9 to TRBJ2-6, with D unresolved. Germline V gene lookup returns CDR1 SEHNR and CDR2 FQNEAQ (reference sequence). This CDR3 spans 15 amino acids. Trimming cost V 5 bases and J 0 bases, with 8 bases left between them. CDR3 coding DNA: TGTGCCAGCAGCCCCCCAAGCTCTGGGGCCAACGTCCTGACTTTC. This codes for CASSPPSSGANVLTF.

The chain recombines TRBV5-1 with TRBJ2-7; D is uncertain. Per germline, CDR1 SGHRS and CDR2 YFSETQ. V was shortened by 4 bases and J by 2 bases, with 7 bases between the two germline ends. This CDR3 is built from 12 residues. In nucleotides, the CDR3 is TGCGCCAGCAGCGTTGACACCTACGAGCAGTACTTC. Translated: CASSVDTYEQYF. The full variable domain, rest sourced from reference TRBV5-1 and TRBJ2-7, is KAGVTQTPRYLIKTRGQQVTLSCSPISGHRSVSWYQQTPGQGLQFLFEYFSETQRNKGNFPGRFSGRQFSNSRSEMNVSTLELGDSALYLCASSVDTYEQYFGPGTRLTVT.

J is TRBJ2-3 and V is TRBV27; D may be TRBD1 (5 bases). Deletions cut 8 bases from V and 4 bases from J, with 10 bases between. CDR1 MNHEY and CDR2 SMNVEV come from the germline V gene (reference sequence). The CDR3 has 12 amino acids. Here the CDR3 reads CASQGPADTQYF. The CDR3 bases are TGTGCCAGCCAGGGTCCCGCAGATACGCAGTATTTT.

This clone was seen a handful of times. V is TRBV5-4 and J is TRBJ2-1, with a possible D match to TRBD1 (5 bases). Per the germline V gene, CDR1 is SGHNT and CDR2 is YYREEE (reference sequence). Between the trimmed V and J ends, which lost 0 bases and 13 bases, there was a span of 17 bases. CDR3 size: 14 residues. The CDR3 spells CASSLGQSDRFQFF. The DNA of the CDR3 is TGTGCCAGCAGCTTGGGACAGTCAGACCGATTCCAGTTCTTC.

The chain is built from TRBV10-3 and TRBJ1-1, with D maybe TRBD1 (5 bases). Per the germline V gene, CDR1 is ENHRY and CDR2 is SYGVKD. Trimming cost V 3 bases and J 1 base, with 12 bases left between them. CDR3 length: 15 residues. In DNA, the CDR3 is TGTGCCATCAGTGAAGTCCCAGGGCAGAACACTGAAGCTTTCTTT. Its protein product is CAISEVPGQNTEAFF.

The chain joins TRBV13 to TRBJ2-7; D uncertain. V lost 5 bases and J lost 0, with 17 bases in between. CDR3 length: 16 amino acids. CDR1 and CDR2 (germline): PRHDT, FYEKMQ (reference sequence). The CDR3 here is CASSPRATLSSYEQYF. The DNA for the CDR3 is TGTGCCAGCAGCCCCCGCGCAACTTTGAGCTCCTACGAGCAGTACTTC.

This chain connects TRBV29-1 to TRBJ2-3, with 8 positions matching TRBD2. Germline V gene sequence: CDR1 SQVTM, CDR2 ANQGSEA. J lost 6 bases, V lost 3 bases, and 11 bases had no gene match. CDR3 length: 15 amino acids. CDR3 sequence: CSVDFPPPSGDTQYF. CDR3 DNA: TGCAGCGTTGATTTCCCCCCTCCTAGCGGGGATACGCAGTATTTT.